The present T cell receptor beta chain was sequenced within a study of T-cell reconstitution after alpha-beta-depleted transplantation in children. The study, taken as a whole, reports: Approximately two months post-transplant, alpha-beta T cells reportedly originated from several hundred expanded graft clones. Some patients' high day-60 TCRbeta diversity was attributed to recipient cells surviving conditioning. T-cell counts and diversity at one year post-transplant came mainly from newly produced T cells.

Construction of the TCRbeta library involved unique molecular identifiers. MiXCR, applied by TCRdb to the PCR reads, yields one record per CDR3 protein. The sample lists approximately 45,000 distinct CDR3 sequences; around 50% were seen once. V was shortened by 5 bases and J by 1 base, with 2 bases between the two germline ends. Germline CDR1 is MGHDK and CDR2 is SYGVNS. CDR3 size: 11 residues. Notes on this clonotype: Its antigen is unknown.

The J gene is TRBJ1-1, the V gene TRBV25-1; no definite D call. The clonotype comes from a boy under two years old with SCID, due to receive a stem cell transplant. The sample consisted of peripheral blood, taken before TCRalphabeta/CD19-depleted stem cell transplant. As DNA, the CDR3 is TGTGCCAGCAGTAAGAACACTGAAGCTTTCTTT. Translated: CASSKNTEAFF.